This is a list of T cell receptor beta chains from one sample in a study of cytomegalovirus exposure and HLA in healthy donors. Generated by immunoSEQ multiplex PCR, the TCRdb table keeps only in-frame clones and is missing some. In total, the table holds 45,000 to 60,000 clones. Source material: PBMCs. These receptors were obtained from a male donor in good health and CMV-seronegative. The CDR3 runs from the conserved cysteine through the conserved F or W. The order of the fields is D gene, V gene, J gene, CDR3 length, CDR3 DNA, CDR3 protein. A D gene is named only where the DNA matches it firmly.

.	TRBV4-2	TRBJ2-5	15	TGTGCCAGCAGCCAAGAGGGTGAGGACCAAGAGACCCAGTACTTC	CASSQEGEDQETQYF
.	TRBV4-1	TRBJ2-3	18	TGCGCCAGCAGCCAAGATGCCCCCCTGGTGGGCCCTACAGATACGCAGTATTTT	CASSQDAPLVGPTDTQYF
TRBD2	TRBV18	TRBJ2-1	15	TGTGCCAGCTCAGCGGGACTAGCGGGGGAAAATGAGCAGTTCTTC	CASSAGLAGENEQFF
.	TRBV5-4	TRBJ1-1	15	TGTGCCAGCAGCTTGGTAGGGGCGGAAGACACTGAAGCTTTCTTT	CASSLVGAEDTEAFF
TRBD1	TRBV5-4	TRBJ2-7	14	TGTGCCAGCAGCCACAGGGGGCGGTCCTACGAGCAGTACTTC	CASSHRGRSYEQYF
.	TRBV5-5	TRBJ1-1	12	TGTGCCAGCAGCGCGGGGAACACTGAAGCTTTCTTT	CASSAGNTEAFF
.	TRBV7-2	TRBJ1-5	12	TGTGCCAGCAGCTTTGCGGGTCAGCCCCAGCATTTT	CASSFAGQPQHF
TRBD2	TRBV5-1	TRBJ2-3	16	TGCGCCAGCAGCTTGGAGGGACTAGCGGGGGAAGGTACGCAGTATTTT	CASSLEGLAGEGTQYF
.	TRBV13	TRBJ2-7	14	TGTGCCAGCAGCTCAACAACAGGGAACCGCGAGCAGTACTTC	CASSSTTGNREQYF
.	TRBV7-8	TRBJ2-7	15	TGTGCCAGCAGCCCTTTCCAGGGCCCCAGCTACGAGCAGTACTTC	CASSPFQGPSYEQYF
TRBD1	TRBV18	TRBJ2-7	17	TGTGCCAGCTCACCACCGGGGAATACAGGGGGCGCCTACGAGCAGTACTTC	CASSPPGNTGGAYEQYF